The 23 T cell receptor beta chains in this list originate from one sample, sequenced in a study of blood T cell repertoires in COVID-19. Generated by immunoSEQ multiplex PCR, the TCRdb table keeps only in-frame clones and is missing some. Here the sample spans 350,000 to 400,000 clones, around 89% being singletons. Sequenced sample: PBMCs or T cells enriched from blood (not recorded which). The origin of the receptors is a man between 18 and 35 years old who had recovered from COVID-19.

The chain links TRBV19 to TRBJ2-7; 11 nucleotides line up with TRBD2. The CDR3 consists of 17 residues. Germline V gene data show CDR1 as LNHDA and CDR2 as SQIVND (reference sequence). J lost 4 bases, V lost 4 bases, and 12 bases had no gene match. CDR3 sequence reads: CASSTRTSGFGSYEQYF. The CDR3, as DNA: TGTGCCAGTAGTACCCGGACTAGCGGGTTTGGGAGTTACGAGCAGTACTTC.

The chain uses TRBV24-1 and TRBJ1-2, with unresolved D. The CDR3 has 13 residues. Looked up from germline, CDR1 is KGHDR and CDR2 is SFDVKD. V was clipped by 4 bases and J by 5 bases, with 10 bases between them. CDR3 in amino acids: CATSESTEYGYTF. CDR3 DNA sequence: TGTGCCACCAGTGAGAGTACAGAGTATGGCTACACCTTC.

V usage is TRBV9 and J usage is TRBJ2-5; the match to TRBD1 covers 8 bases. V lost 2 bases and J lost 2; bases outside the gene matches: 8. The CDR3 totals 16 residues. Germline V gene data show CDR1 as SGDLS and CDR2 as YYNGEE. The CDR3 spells CASSVRGTGNQETQYF. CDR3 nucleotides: TGTGCCAGCAGCGTGAGAGGGACAGGTAATCAAGAGACCCAGTACTTC.

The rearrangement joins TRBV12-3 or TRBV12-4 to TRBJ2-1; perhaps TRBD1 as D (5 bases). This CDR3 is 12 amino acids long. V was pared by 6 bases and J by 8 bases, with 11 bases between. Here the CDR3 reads CASSSDSHEQFF. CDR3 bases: TGTGCCAGCAGCTCAGACAGCCATGAGCAGTTCTTC.

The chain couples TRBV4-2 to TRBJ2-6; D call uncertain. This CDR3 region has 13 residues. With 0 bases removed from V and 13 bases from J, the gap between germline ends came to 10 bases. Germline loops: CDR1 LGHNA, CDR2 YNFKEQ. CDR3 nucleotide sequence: TGTGCCAGCAGCCAAGACGCCCTGAGGGTCCTGACTTTC. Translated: CASSQDALRVLTF.

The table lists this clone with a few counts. Written as DNA, the CDR3 is TGTGCCAGCAGTAGAGACAGTGGGTTGAGGCAGCCCCAGCATTTT. Encoded protein: CASSRDSGLRQPQHF. The genes are TRBV6-5 and TRBJ1-5; the D gene is possibly TRBD1 (5 bases). CDR1 MNHEY and CDR2 SVGAGI come from the germline V gene. CDR3 length: 15 amino acids. The ends were cut back, 5 bases at V and 7 bases at J, with 18 bases in the middle.

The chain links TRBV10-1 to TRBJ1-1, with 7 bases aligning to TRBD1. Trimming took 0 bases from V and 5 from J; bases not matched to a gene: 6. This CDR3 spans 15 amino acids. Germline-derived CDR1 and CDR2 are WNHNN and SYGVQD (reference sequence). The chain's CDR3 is CASSESVGGRTEAFF. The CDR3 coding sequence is TGCGCCAGCAGTGAGTCTGTAGGGGGCAGGACTGAAGCTTTCTTT.

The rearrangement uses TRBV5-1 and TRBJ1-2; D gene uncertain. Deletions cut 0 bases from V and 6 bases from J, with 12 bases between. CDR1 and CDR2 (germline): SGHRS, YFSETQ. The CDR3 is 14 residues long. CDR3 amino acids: CASSLDPSPDGYTF. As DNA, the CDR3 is TGCGCCAGCAGCTTGGATCCATCTCCAGATGGCTACACCTTC.

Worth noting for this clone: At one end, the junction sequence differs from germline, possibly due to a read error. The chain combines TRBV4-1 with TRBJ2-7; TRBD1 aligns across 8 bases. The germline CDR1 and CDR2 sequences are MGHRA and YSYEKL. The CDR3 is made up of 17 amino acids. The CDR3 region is CASSQVGQGAKNYKQYF. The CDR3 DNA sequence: TGCGCCAGCAGCCAAGTCGGGCAGGGGGCGAAAAACTACAAGCAGTACTTC.

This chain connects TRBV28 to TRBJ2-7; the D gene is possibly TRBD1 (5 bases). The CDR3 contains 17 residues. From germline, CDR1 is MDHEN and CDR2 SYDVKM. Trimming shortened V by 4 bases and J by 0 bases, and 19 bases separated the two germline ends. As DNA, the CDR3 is TGTGCCAGCAGTTCCCCTGGGTCCCAGGGTAGCTCCTACGAGCAGTACTTC. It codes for CASSSPGSQGSSYEQYF.

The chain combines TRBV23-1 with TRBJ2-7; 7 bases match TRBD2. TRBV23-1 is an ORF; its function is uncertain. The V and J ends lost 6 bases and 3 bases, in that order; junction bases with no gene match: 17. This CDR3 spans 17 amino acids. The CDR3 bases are TGCGCCAGCAGCGACAGCGGGACTTCCCTCTTCCACTACGAGCAGTACTTC. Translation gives CASSDSGTSLFHYEQYF.

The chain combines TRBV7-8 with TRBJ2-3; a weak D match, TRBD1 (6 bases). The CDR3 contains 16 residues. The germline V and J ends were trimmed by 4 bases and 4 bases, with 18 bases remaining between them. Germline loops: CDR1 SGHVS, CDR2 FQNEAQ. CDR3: CASSSQGRGIADTQYF. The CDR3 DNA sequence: TGTGCCAGCAGCTCACAGGGTAGGGGAATTGCAGATACGCAGTATTTT.

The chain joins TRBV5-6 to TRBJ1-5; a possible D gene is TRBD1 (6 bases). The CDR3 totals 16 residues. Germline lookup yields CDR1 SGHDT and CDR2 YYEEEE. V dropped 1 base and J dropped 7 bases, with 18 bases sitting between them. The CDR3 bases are TGTGCCAGCAGCTTGCGGGGGGGGCAGGGTACGCAGCCCCAGCATTTT. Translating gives CASSLRGGQGTQPQHF.

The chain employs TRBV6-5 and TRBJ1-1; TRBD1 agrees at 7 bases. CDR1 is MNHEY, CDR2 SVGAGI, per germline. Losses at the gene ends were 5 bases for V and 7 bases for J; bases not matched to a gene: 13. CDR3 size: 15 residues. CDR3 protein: CASSPLGTAKNEAFF. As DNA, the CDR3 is TGTGCCAGCAGTCCACTCGGGACAGCGAAAAATGAAGCTTTCTTT.

CDR3 nucleotide sequence: TGTGCCAGCAGCTCCTCAGCCCTAGCGGGGGGGCCCGGGGAGCTGTTTTTT. Translation: CASSSSALAGGPGELFF. The chain employs TRBV27 and TRBJ2-2; 12 bases fit TRBD2. Germline assignment: CDR1 MNHEY and CDR2 SMNVEV (reference sequence). This CDR3 has 17 amino acids. J gave up 6 bases and V 6 bases, and 11 bases lay outside the gene matches.

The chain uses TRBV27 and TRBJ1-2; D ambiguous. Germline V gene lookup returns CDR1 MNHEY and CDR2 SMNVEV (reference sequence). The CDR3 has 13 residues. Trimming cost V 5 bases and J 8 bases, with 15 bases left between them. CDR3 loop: CASSPSDLRGYTF. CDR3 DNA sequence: TGTGCCAGCAGTCCTTCGGATTTGCGGGGCTACACCTTC.

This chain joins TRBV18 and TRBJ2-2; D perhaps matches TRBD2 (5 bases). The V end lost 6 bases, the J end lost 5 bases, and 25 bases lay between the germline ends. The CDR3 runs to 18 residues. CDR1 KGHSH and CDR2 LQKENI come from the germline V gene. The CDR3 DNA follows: TGTGCCAGCTCCCCTCCCCGAGGCGGGTCCGGCCAAACCGGGGAGCTGTTTTTT. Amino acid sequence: CASSPPRGGSGQTGELFF.

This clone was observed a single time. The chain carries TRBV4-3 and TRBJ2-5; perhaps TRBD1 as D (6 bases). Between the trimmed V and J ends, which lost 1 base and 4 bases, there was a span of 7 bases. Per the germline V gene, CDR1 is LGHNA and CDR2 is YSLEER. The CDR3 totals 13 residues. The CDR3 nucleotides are TGCGCCAGCAGCCAAGCAGGGGCAGAGACCCAGTACTTC. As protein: CASSQAGAETQYF.

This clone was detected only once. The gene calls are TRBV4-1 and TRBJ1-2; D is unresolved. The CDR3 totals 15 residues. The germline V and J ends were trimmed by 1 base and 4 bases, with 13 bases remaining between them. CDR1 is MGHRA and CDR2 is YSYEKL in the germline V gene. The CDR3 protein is CASSQGAQTLYGYTF. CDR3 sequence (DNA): TGCGCCAGCAGCCAAGGTGCCCAGACACTCTATGGCTACACCTTC.

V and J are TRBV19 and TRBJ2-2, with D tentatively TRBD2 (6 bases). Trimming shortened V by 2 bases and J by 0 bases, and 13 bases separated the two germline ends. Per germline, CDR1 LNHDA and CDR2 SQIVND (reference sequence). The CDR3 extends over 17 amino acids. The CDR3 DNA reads TGTGCCAGTAGTATAACTCGGGACTTTGCGAACACCGGGGAGCTGTTTTTT. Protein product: CASSITRDFANTGELFF.

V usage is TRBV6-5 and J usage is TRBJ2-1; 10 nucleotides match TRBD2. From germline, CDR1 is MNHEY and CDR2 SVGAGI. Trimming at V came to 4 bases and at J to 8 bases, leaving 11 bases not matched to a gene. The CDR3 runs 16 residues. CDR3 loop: CASSSPSSGSMHEQFF. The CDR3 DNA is TGTGCCAGCAGTTCCCCATCTAGCGGGAGTATGCATGAGCAGTTCTTC.

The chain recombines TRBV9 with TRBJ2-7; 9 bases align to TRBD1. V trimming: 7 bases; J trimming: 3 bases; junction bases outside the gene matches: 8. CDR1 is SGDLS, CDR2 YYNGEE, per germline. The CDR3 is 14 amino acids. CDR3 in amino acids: CASGPGDRVYEQYF. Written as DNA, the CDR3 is TGTGCCAGCGGCCCGGGGGACAGGGTCTACGAGCAGTACTTC.

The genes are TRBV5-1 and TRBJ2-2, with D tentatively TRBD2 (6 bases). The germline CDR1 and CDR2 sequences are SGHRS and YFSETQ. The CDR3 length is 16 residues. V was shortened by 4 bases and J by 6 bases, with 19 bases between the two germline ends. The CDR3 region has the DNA TGCGCCAGCAGCCCCCGGGCAACTAGCCGAGCCGGGGAGCTGTTTTTT. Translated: CASSPRATSRAGELFF.